The 25 T cell receptor beta chains in this list originate from one sample, sequenced in a study of T cell responses to AZD1222 COVID-19 vaccine. The table came from immunoSEQ multiplex PCR; TCRdb's copy has only in-frame clones and leaves some out. The sample includes some 130,000 clones, 85% to 95% of them seen just once. The starting material was peripheral blood, obtained on day 0 of AZD1222 vaccination. The receptors were sampled from an adult in good health.

The V gene is TRBV4-3, the J gene TRBJ2-3, with D unresolved. The germline V gene has CDR1 LGHNA and CDR2 YSLEER. The CDR3 has 16 amino acids. With 4 bases removed from V and 0 bases from J, the gap between germline ends came to 14 bases. The CDR3 nucleotides are TGCGCCAGCAGCCTGAATAGCCAGACTAGCACAGATACGCAGTATTTT. Encoded protein: CASSLNSQTSTDTQYF.

The chain is built from TRBV19 and TRBJ2-5, with D maybe TRBD1 (6 bases). The CDR3 length is 18 residues. Per germline, CDR1 LNHDA and CDR2 SQIVND (reference sequence). V dropped 3 bases and J dropped 2 bases, with 22 bases sitting between them. The DNA of the CDR3 is TGTGCCAGTAGTATTAAGGAGTCTAAACAGGGTGGACAAGAGACCCAGTACTTC. Translation: CASSIKESKQGGQETQYF.

The chain combines TRBV4-1 with TRBJ1-5, with D unclear. From germline, CDR1 is MGHRA and CDR2 YSYEKL. This CDR3 region has 16 residues. Trimming shortened V by 4 bases and J by 5 bases, and 18 bases separated the two germline ends. The CDR3 coding sequence is TGCGCCAGCAGCCCCCGCCCATCGGAGCTCCATCAGCCCCAGCATTTT. Its protein product is CASSPRPSELHQPQHF.

J is TRBJ1-2 and V is TRBV6-5, with D unresolved. V lost 10 bases, J lost 7 bases, and 19 bases lay in between. The CDR3 runs to 13 residues. Germline-derived CDR1 and CDR2 are MNHEY and SVGAGI. The CDR3 DNA reads TGTGCCATCTCGGTGCGTGGATTGGGTGGCTACACCTTC. Its translation is CAISVRGLGGYTF.

J is TRBJ1-1 and V is TRBV19; D unclear. Trimming took 2 bases from V and 0 from J, leaving 7 bases between them. Germline V gene data show CDR1 as LNHDA and CDR2 as SQIVND (reference sequence). The CDR3 runs to 14 residues. DNA for the CDR3: TGTGCCAGTAGTATAAGGGTTATGAACACTGAAGCTTTCTTT. Protein: CASSIRVMNTEAFF.

The J gene is TRBJ1-1, the V gene TRBV2; no reliable D call. Trimming took 1 base from V and 5 from J, leaving 11 bases between them. This CDR3 comprises 14 residues. Germline assignment: CDR1 SNHLY and CDR2 FYNNEI. The CDR3 coding sequence is TGTGCCAGCAGTGAAGGGCCGCTTGGGACTGAAGCTTTCTTT. Translated, it gives CASSEGPLGTEAFF.

This clone was picked up one time. The chain joins TRBV6-7 to TRBJ2-3, with 7 bases aligning to TRBD1. TRBV6-7 is an ORF for which the function is uncertain. The V gene end was trimmed by 6 bases and the J gene end by 5 bases; junction bases not matched to a gene: 11. This CDR3 has 15 residues. The CDR3 DNA reads TGTGCCAGCAGCTCTACAGGGGCGGGTGAAGATACGCAGTATTTT. This translates into CASSSTGAGEDTQYF.

The chain joins TRBV6-5 to TRBJ1-4, with D maybe TRBD1 (5 bases). The V end was cut by 7 bases, the J end by 8 bases, with 17 bases between. Germline V CDR1 and CDR2: MNHEY, SVGAGI. This CDR3 contains 14 residues. CDR3 protein: CASTSAGRGEKLFF. CDR3 nucleotide sequence: TGTGCCAGCACGTCGGCAGGGCGAGGCGAAAAACTGTTTTTT.

The chain joins TRBV19 to TRBJ1-3; 8 nucleotides line up with TRBD1. Germline lookup yields CDR1 LNHDA and CDR2 SQIVND (reference sequence). J was trimmed by 0 bases and V by 3 bases; bases with no gene match: 4. This CDR3 comprises 16 residues. CDR3 coding DNA: TGTGCCAGTAGTATCGGACAGGGTTTCTCTGGAAACACCATATATTTT. Protein sequence: CASSIGQGFSGNTIYF.

The genes are TRBV4-1 and TRBJ1-1; D call uncertain. Germline V gene lookup returns CDR1 MGHRA and CDR2 YSYEKL. This CDR3 has 15 residues. Trimming pared 0 bases from V and 3 bases from J, leaving 11 bases between. In DNA form, the CDR3 reads TGCGCCAGCAGCCAAGATGCCGGAAAGCACACTGAAGCTTTCTTT. As protein: CASSQDAGKHTEAFF.

This clone has only one observation. The V call is TRBV5-1, the J call TRBJ2-7; D possibly corresponds to TRBD2 (5 bases). V was trimmed by 4 bases and J by 5 bases, leaving 19 bases between them. The CDR3 covers 15 residues. CDR1 SGHRS and CDR2 YFSETQ come from the germline V gene. The CDR3 DNA sequence: TGCGCCAGCAGCCGCCCACAATCTCCTAGCAACGAGCAGTACTTC. Translation gives CASSRPQSPSNEQYF.

The CDR3 reads CASSWASLDTDTQYF. CDR3 DNA: TGTGCCAGCAGTTGGGCTAGCTTAGACACAGATACGCAGTATTTT. The chain couples TRBV27 to TRBJ2-3, with TRBD2 as a possible D gene (5 bases). The V end lost 4 bases, the J end lost 2 bases, and 13 bases lay between the germline ends. The CDR3 contains 15 residues. Per the germline V gene, CDR1 is MNHEY and CDR2 is SMNVEV (reference sequence).

The chain is built from TRBV9 and TRBJ2-3; possible D gene TRBD2, 5 bases. This CDR3 comprises 14 residues. CDR1 and CDR2 from the germline V gene are SGDLS and YYNGEE. V was clipped by 3 bases and J by 0 bases, with 8 bases between them. In DNA form, the CDR3 reads TGTGCCAGCAGCGATCGGGAAAGCACAGATACGCAGTATTTT. Translation: CASSDRESTDTQYF.

V gene TRBV2 combines with J gene TRBJ2-1; the match to TRBD2 covers 7 bases. CDR3 length equals 13 residues. V lost 4 bases to trimming and J lost 10 bases; unmatched junction nucleotides: 7. The germline gives CDR1 SNHLY, CDR2 FYNNEI. CDR3 DNA: TGTGCCAGCAGTGGGGCGGGGGTAGGAGAGCAGTTCTTC. It translates to CASSGAGVGEQFF.

V usage is TRBV12-3 or TRBV12-4 and J usage is TRBJ1-2; the D is unclear. The CDR3 loop spans 12 amino acids. With 3 bases removed from V and 4 bases from J, the gap between germline ends came to 6 bases. The CDR3 loop reads CASSFGIYGYTF. In DNA, the CDR3 is TGTGCCAGCAGTTTTGGGATCTATGGCTACACCTTC.

The chain employs TRBV7-9 and TRBJ2-1; 8 bases are a match to TRBD1. Germline CDR1 is SEHNR and CDR2 is FQNEAQ (reference sequence). This CDR3 is 15 amino acids long. The junction had 16 bases not matched to a gene; V was cut back by 4 bases and J by 14 bases. The CDR3 bases are TGTGCCAGCAGCTCTAGCCAGGGGGCGCTTGAGCGGAAGTTCTTC. Translated: CASSSSQGALERKFF.

This clone was recorded a few times. The CDR3 protein is CSASTGTEQFF. Written as DNA, the CDR3 is TGCAGTGCTAGCACAGGTACCGAGCAGTTCTTC. The rearrangement uses TRBV20-1 and TRBJ2-1, with D possibly TRBD1 on 5 matching bases. This CDR3 spans 11 amino acids. The V gene lost 3 bases and the J gene lost 10 bases, with 10 bases spanning the gap. From germline, CDR1 is DFQATT and CDR2 SNEGSKA (reference sequence).

The gene calls are TRBV5-8 and TRBJ2-7; D possibly uses TRBD1 or TRBD2 (5 bases each). This CDR3 region has 15 residues. V lost 2 bases, J lost 1 base, and 13 bases lay in between. Per germline, CDR1 SGHTS and CDR2 YDEGEE. CDR3 residues: CASSFGVRVSYEQYF. The CDR3 DNA sequence: TGTGCCAGCAGCTTCGGGGTCAGGGTATCCTACGAGCAGTACTTC.

V is TRBV5-4 and J is TRBJ2-2; D perhaps matches TRBD1 (5 bases). The CDR3 extends over 14 amino acids. CDR1 and CDR2 (germline): SGHNT, YYREEE (reference sequence). V gave up 8 bases and J gave up 3 bases, with 14 bases separating them. The CDR3 sequence is CASQMVGDTGELFF. CDR3 nucleotides: TGTGCCAGTCAAATGGTAGGGGACACCGGGGAGCTGTTTTTT. The variable domain in full, with the rest retrieved from reference TRBV5-4 and TRBJ2-2, is ETGVTQSPTHLIKTRGQQVTLRCSSQSGHNTVSWYQQALGQGPQFIFQYYREEENGRGNFPPRFSGLQFPNYSSELNVNALELDDSALYLCASQMVGDTGELFFGEGSRLTVL.

The chain couples TRBV30 to TRBJ1-4; 7 nucleotides align to TRBD1. The trim removed 4 bases at V and 6 bases at J, leaving 5 bases unmatched. The germline CDR1 and CDR2 sequences are GTSNPN and SVGIG (reference sequence). The CDR3 has 13 residues. Here the CDR3 reads CAWNRGFDEKLFF. CDR3 nucleotide sequence: TGTGCCTGGAACAGGGGATTTGATGAAAAACTGTTTTTT.

The chain has TRBV19 and TRBJ1-2; 7 positions agree with TRBD1. The germline V gene has CDR1 LNHDA and CDR2 SQIVND (reference sequence). The trim removed 7 bases at V and 5 bases at J, leaving 7 bases unmatched. The CDR3 loop spans 13 amino acids. The CDR3 region has the DNA TGTGCCAGTAACCAGACAGGGCTTTATGGCTACACCTTC. This gives the protein CASNQTGLYGYTF. Full variable domain (outside the CDR3, taken from reference TRBV19 and TRBJ1-2): DGGITQSPKYLFRKEGQNVTLSCEQNLNHDAMYWYRQDPGQGLRLIYYSQIVNDFQKGDIAEGYSVSREKKESFPLTVTSAQKNPTAFYLCASNQTGLYGYTFGSGTRLTVV.

V and J are TRBV4-2 and TRBJ2-3, with 11 bases fitting TRBD2. CDR1 and CDR2 from the germline V gene are LGHNA and YNFKEQ. There are 16 residues in the CDR3. V dropped 3 bases and J dropped 4; count of bases not matched to a gene: 6. The CDR3: CASSQLTSGGSDTQYF. In DNA form, the CDR3 reads TGTGCCAGCAGCCAGCTCACTAGCGGGGGCTCAGATACGCAGTATTTT.

The chain uses TRBV29-1 and TRBJ2-5; TRBD1 aligns across 8 bases. V lost 6 bases to trimming and J lost 2 bases; unmatched junction nucleotides: 11. Germline V gives CDR1 SQVTM, CDR2 ANQGSEA. This CDR3 is built from 15 residues. DNA of the CDR3: TGCAGCGTGGATGAGACAGGGGTCACACAAGAGACCCAGTACTTC. Protein sequence: CSVDETGVTQETQYF. The variable domain in full, with the rest retrieved from reference TRBV29-1 and TRBJ2-5, is SAVISQKPSRDICQRGTSLTIQCQVDSQVTMMFWYRQQPGQSLTLIATANQGSEATYESGFVIDKFPISRPNLTFSTLTVSNMSPEDSSIYLCSVDETGVTQETQYFGPGTRLLVL.

This rearrangement joins TRBV4-1 to TRBJ1-3; the D is unclear. V was trimmed by 4 bases and J by 1 base, leaving 8 bases between them. The germline CDR1 and CDR2 sequences are MGHRA and YSYEKL. The CDR3 is made up of 14 amino acids. Here the CDR3 reads CASSRLTSGNTIYF. CDR3 in DNA: TGCGCCAGCAGCCGCCTAACATCTGGAAACACCATATATTTT.

The chain carries TRBV5-4 and TRBJ2-1, with 8 bases that match TRBD2. CDR1 is SGHNT and CDR2 is YYREEE in the germline V gene (reference sequence). The CDR3 has 17 residues. The J segment lost 3 bases and the V segment lost 2 bases, leaving 10 bases of the junction unmatched. The CDR3 nucleotides read TGTGCCAGCAGCTTAGTGTCAGGGACTAGGGGCTACAATGAGCAGTTCTTC. Residues: CASSLVSGTRGYNEQFF.